Listed below are T cell receptor beta chains from one sample, sequenced in a study of CD8 T cells in Susac syndrome. TCRdb re-called the immunoSEQ multiplex PCR reads with MiXCR, one entry per CDR3 protein. The table has around 230,000 distinct CDR3 sequences, 95% seen once. The sequenced sample was CD4+ T cells from PBMCs. Every receptor here comes from a human donor with multiple sclerosis. Both conserved end residues are part of each CDR3. The D gene is left open where the match is weak. Rows give clone size only sometimes, using once, few, many, or a class for an expanded clone.

V gene: TRBV28; CDR3 length: 14; clone size: .; D gene: .; J gene: TRBJ1-4; CDR3 protein: CASIPRNRNSKLFF; CDR3 DNA: TGTGCCAGCATTCCGCGAAATCGGAACTCAAAACTGTTTTTT
V gene: TRBV7-2; CDR3 length: 16; clone size: .; D gene: TRBD2; J gene: TRBJ2-1; CDR3 protein: CAIVLTELAGFNEQFF; CDR3 DNA: TGTGCCATCGTCCTAACCGAACTAGCGGGTTTTAATGAGCAGTTCTTC
V gene: TRBV20-1; CDR3 length: 14; clone size: .; D gene: .; J gene: TRBJ1-2; CDR3 protein: CSARLPGHSYGYTF; CDR3 DNA: TGCAGTGCTAGACTTCCGGGACATTCCTATGGCTACACCTTC
V gene: TRBV29-1; CDR3 length: 13; clone size: .; D gene: .; J gene: TRBJ2-7; CDR3 protein: CSVKGPEGAGQYF; CDR3 DNA: TGCAGCGTTAAAGGGCCGGAGGGAGCGGGGCAGTACTTC
V gene: TRBV29-1; CDR3 length: 12; clone size: .; D gene: .; J gene: TRBJ2-3; CDR3 protein: CSVVYSTDTQYF; CDR3 DNA: TGCAGCGTTGTTTACTCTACAGATACGCAGTATTTT
V gene: TRBV29-1; CDR3 length: 14; clone size: .; D gene: TRBD1; J gene: TRBJ1-1; CDR3 protein: CSVRAGQGNTEAFF; CDR3 DNA: TGCAGCGTTCGTGCCGGACAGGGGAACACTGAAGCTTTCTTT
V gene: TRBV5-4; CDR3 length: 13; clone size: .; D gene: TRBD1; J gene: TRBJ1-1; CDR3 protein: CASSLVTGGEAFF; CDR3 DNA: TGTGCCAGCAGCTTGGTGACAGGGGGCGAAGCTTTCTTT
V gene: TRBV20-1; CDR3 length: 13; clone size: .; D gene: TRBD1; J gene: TRBJ2-5; CDR3 protein: CSARGQGGETQYF; CDR3 DNA: TGCAGTGCTAGGGGACAGGGTGGAGAGACCCAGTACTTC
V gene: TRBV20-1; CDR3 length: 15; clone size: .; D gene: TRBD2; J gene: TRBJ2-3; CDR3 protein: CSASPSGLAGDTQYF; CDR3 DNA: TGCAGTGCTAGTCCCTCGGGACTAGCGGGAGATACGCAGTATTTT
V gene: TRBV18; CDR3 length: 13; clone size: .; D gene: .; J gene: TRBJ2-5; CDR3 protein: CASSPLSGETQYF; CDR3 DNA: TGTGCCAGCTCACCACTCAGTGGGGAGACCCAGTACTTC
V gene: TRBV6-2/TRBV6-3; CDR3 length: 15; clone size: .; D gene: TRBD2; J gene: TRBJ2-7; CDR3 protein: CASSYPALAEYEQYF; CDR3 DNA: TGTGCCAGCAGTTACCCAGCACTAGCGGAGTACGAGCAGTACTTC
V gene: TRBV20-1; CDR3 length: 13; clone size: .; D gene: .; J gene: TRBJ2-1; CDR3 protein: CSAQHLRSNEQFF; CDR3 DNA: TGCAGTGCCCAGCACCTAAGGAGTAATGAGCAGTTCTTC
V gene: TRBV5-1; CDR3 length: 15; clone size: .; D gene: TRBD2; J gene: TRBJ2-3; CDR3 protein: CASREAGVNTDTQYF; CDR3 DNA: TGCGCCAGCAGAGAAGCGGGGGTAAACACAGATACGCAGTATTTT
V gene: TRBV20-1; CDR3 length: 13; clone size: .; D gene: .; J gene: TRBJ2-7; CDR3 protein: CTSGQKLPYEQYF; CDR3 DNA: TGCACCAGCGGACAGAAGCTCCCCTACGAGCAGTACTTC
V gene: TRBV2; CDR3 length: 12; clone size: once; D gene: .; J gene: TRBJ2-3; CDR3 protein: CASSRQTDTQYF; CDR3 DNA: TGTGCCAGCAGTCGTCAAACAGATACGCAGTATTTT
V gene: TRBV19; CDR3 length: 15; clone size: .; D gene: .; J gene: TRBJ1-6; CDR3 protein: CASSILQVDNSPLHF; CDR3 DNA: TGTGCCAGTAGTATTCTGCAGGTCGATAATTCACCCCTCCACTTT
V gene: TRBV20-1; CDR3 length: 12; clone size: .; D gene: .; J gene: TRBJ1-1; CDR3 protein: CSATDWNTEAFF; CDR3 DNA: TGCAGTGCCACGGACTGGAACACTGAAGCTTTCTTT
V gene: TRBV10-3; CDR3 length: 13; clone size: .; D gene: .; J gene: TRBJ1-1; CDR3 protein: CAISPDRHTEAFF; CDR3 DNA: TGTGCCATCAGTCCGGACAGACACACTGAAGCTTTCTTT
V gene: TRBV6-5; CDR3 length: 18; clone size: .; D gene: .; J gene: TRBJ2-3; CDR3 protein: CASSSLEGRLGGTDTQYF; CDR3 DNA: TGTGCCAGCAGTTCCCTAGAGGGACGACTAGGGGGCACAGATACGCAGTATTTT
V gene: TRBV10-3; CDR3 length: 14; clone size: .; D gene: .; J gene: TRBJ2-1; CDR3 protein: CAISDTSTWGEQFF; CDR3 DNA: TGTGCCATCAGTGATACTAGCACCTGGGGTGAGCAGTTCTTC
V gene: TRBV27; CDR3 length: 16; clone size: .; D gene: .; J gene: TRBJ2-3; CDR3 protein: CASSFNPRAITDTQYF; CDR3 DNA: TGTGCCAGCAGTTTCAACCCCAGGGCCATCACAGATACGCAGTATTTT
V gene: TRBV15; CDR3 length: 16; clone size: once; D gene: TRBD2; J gene: TRBJ2-3; CDR3 protein: CATSLGLAGGEDTQYF; CDR3 DNA: TGTGCCACCAGCCTCGGACTAGCGGGAGGAGAAGATACGCAGTATTTT
V gene: TRBV13; CDR3 length: 20; clone size: .; D gene: .; J gene: TRBJ2-3; CDR3 protein: CASSLGLRWGAESSTDTQYF; CDR3 DNA: TGTGCCAGCAGCTTAGGCCTAAGGTGGGGGGCCGAATCTAGCACAGATACGCAGTATTTT
V gene: TRBV11-3; CDR3 length: 12; clone size: .; D gene: .; J gene: TRBJ2-2; CDR3 protein: CASSALGDKLFF; CDR3 DNA: TGTGCCAGCAGCGCGTTGGGGGATAAACTGTTTTTT
V gene: TRBV25-1; CDR3 length: 15; clone size: .; D gene: TRBD1; J gene: TRBJ1-6; CDR3 protein: CASSVKTGSHSPLHF; CDR3 DNA: TGTGCCAGCAGTGTAAAGACAGGGTCCCATTCACCCCTCCACTTT
V gene: TRBV20-1; CDR3 length: 15; clone size: .; D gene: TRBD2; J gene: TRBJ2-3; CDR3 protein: CSASPSGASTDTQYF; CDR3 DNA: TGCAGTGCTAGCCCGAGCGGGGCCTCTACAGATACGCAGTATTTT
V gene: TRBV4-2; CDR3 length: 16; clone size: .; D gene: .; J gene: TRBJ2-3; CDR3 protein: CASSLPKGGSTDTQYF; CDR3 DNA: TGTGCCAGCAGCCTCCCAAAAGGGGGTAGCACAGATACGCAGTATTTT